These 4 T cell receptor beta chains were sequenced from one sample in a study of T cell changes during pregnancy in multiple sclerosis. Only in-frame clones appear in the TCRdb table, and some are missing; sequencing was by immunoSEQ multiplex PCR. The sample lists 13,000 or so clones, around nine tenths occurring once. The material was CD8+ T cells from peripheral blood mononuclear cells, obtained in the first trimester of pregnancy. These TCRs come from a female donor with multiple sclerosis, enrolled in a pregnancy study.

The gene calls are TRBV19 and TRBJ1-1, with D perhaps TRBD1 (5 bases). V lost 3 bases and J lost 1, with 12 bases in between. Germline CDR1 is LNHDA and CDR2 is SQIVND (reference sequence). This CDR3 region has 15 residues. In DNA form, the CDR3 reads TGTGCCAGTAGTATGGCAGGGTCGGGGAACACTGAAGCTTTCTTT. Protein product: CASSMAGSGNTEAFF. Complete variable domain (other parts from reference TRBV19 and TRBJ1-1): DGGITQSPKYLFRKEGQNVTLSCEQNLNHDAMYWYRQDPGQGLRLIYYSQIVNDFQKGDIAEGYSVSREKKESFPLTVTSAQKNPTAFYLCASSMAGSGNTEAFFGQGTRLTVV.

The chain couples TRBV7-9 to TRBJ2-7; 7 bases are shared with TRBD1. The germline CDR1 and CDR2 sequences are SEHNR and FQNEAQ (reference sequence). J was trimmed by 4 bases and V by 8 bases; bases with no gene match: 11. The length of the CDR3 is 14 residues. CDR3 amino acids: CASESSYRGYEQYF. The CDR3 DNA follows: TGTGCCAGCGAAAGCTCGTACAGGGGTTACGAGCAGTACTTC.

This clone appeared once. Within the sample, other DNA sequences also encode this same CDR3. The chain recombines TRBV19 with TRBJ1-1, with D possibly TRBD1 on 5 matching bases. The CDR3 has 14 amino acids. Trimming took off 1 base at V and 3 bases at J, with 9 bases between the two ends. CDR1 LNHDA and CDR2 SQIVND come from the germline V gene (reference sequence). The CDR3 bases are TGTGCCAGTAGTATAGGGCAGGGATACACTGAAGCTTTCTTT. Its protein product is CASSIGQGYTEAFF. The entire variable domain, with the rest obtained from reference TRBV19 and TRBJ1-1, is as follows: DGGITQSPKYLFRKEGQNVTLSCEQNLNHDAMYWYRQDPGQGLRLIYYSQIVNDFQKGDIAEGYSVSREKKESFPLTVTSAQKNPTAFYLCASSIGQGYTEAFFGQGTRLTVV.

This chain connects TRBV13 to TRBJ2-5; TRBD2 agrees at 10 bases. The ends lost 5 bases at V and 5 bases at J; junction bases unmatched: 11. Germline loops: CDR1 PRHDT, CDR2 FYEKMQ (reference sequence). The CDR3 contains 16 residues. The CDR3 is CASSAQLAGRVETQYF. The CDR3, as DNA: TGTGCCAGCAGCGCTCAACTAGCGGGGAGGGTGGAGACCCAGTACTTC.